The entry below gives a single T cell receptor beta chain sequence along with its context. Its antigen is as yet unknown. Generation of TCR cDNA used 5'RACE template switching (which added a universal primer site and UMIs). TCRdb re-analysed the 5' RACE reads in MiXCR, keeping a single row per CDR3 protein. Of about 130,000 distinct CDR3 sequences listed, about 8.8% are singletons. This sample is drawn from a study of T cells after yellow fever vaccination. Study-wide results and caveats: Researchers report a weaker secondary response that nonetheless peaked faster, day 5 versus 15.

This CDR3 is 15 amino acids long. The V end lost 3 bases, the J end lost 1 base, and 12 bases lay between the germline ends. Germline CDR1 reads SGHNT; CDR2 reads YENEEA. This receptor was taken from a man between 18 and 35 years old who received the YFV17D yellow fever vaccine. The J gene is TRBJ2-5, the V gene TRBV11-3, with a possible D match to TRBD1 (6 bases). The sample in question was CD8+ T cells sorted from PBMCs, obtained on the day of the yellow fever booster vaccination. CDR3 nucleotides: TGTGCCAGCAGCTTGGACAGTTTTACCCAAGAGACCCAGTACTTC. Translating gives CASSLDSFTQETQYF.